This entry features one TCR beta chain sequence. Antigen unknown. This record comes from a study of response to subunit inactivated influenza vaccine. Germline V gene sequence: CDR1 MGHRA, CDR2 YSYEKL. The CDR3 totals 18 residues. The germline V and J ends were trimmed by 1 base and 0 bases, with 19 bases remaining between them. Study-level findings and limits: Authors suggested each seasonal flu vaccination may recruit only limited numbers of new T cells.

From the RT-PCR reads, TCRdb called clonotypes with MiXCR, one entry per CDR3 protein. The table records more than 600,000 distinct CDR3 sequences, about a fifth of them present only once. This specimen consisted of PBMCs from blood, obtained about 5 days after vaccination. This TCR was recovered from a man aged 50-59 years who received an inactivated influenza vaccine. This chain connects TRBV4-1 to TRBJ2-7; D may correspond to TRBD1 or TRBD2 (5 bases each). As DNA, the CDR3 is TGCGCCAGCAGCCAAGTGGCAGGGCGGGCGGAGAGCTCCTACGAGCAGTACTTC. Residues: CASSQVAGRAESSYEQYF.